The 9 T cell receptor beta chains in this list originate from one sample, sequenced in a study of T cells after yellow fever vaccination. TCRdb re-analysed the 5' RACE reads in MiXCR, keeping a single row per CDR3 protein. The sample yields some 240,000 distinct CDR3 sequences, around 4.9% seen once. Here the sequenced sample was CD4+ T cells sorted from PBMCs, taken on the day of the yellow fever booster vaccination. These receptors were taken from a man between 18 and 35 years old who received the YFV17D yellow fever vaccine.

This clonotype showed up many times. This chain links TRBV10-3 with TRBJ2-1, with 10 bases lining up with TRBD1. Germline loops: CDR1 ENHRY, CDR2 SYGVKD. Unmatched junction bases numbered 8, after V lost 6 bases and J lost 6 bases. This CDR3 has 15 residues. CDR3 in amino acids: CAISSTGTGVNEQFF. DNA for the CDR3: TGTGCCATCAGCTCGACCGGGACAGGGGTCAATGAGCAGTTCTTC.

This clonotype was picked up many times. The CDR3 DNA reads as TGTGCCAGCAGACCAACAGGCCGAGGGCAGCCCCAGCATTTT. As protein: CASRPTGRGQPQHF. The rearrangement joins TRBV7-3 to TRBJ1-5; tentatively, D is TRBD1 (5 bases). V was pared by 6 bases and J by 7 bases, with 16 bases between. Germline V lookup: CDR1 SGHTA, CDR2 FQGTGA. This CDR3 is built from 14 residues. The full variable domain, its missing parts supplied by reference TRBV7-3 and TRBJ1-5, is GAGVSQTPSNKVTEKGKYVELRCDPISGHTALYWYRQSLGQGPEFLIYFQGTGAADDSGLPNDRFFAVRPEGSVSTLKIQRTERGDSAVYLCASRPTGRGQPQHFGDGTRLSIL.

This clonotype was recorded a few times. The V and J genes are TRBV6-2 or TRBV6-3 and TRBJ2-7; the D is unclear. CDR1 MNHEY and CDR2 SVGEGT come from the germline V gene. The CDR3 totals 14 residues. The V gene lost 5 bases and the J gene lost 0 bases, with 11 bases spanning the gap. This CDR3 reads CASSGPQASYEQYF. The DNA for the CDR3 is TGTGCCAGCAGTGGACCGCAGGCCTCCTACGAGCAGTACTTC.

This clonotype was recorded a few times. Written as DNA, the CDR3 is TGTGCCAGCAGCCGCGGGACAGGGGGAGTGAGAGGAGAGACCCAGTACTTC. The encoded protein is CASSRGTGGVRGETQYF. This chain links TRBV3-1 with TRBJ2-5; TRBD1 agrees at 11 bases. This CDR3 is 17 amino acids long. Germline V gene lookup returns CDR1 LGHDT and CDR2 YNNKEL (reference sequence). Unmatched junction bases numbered 11, after V lost 4 bases and J lost 4 bases.

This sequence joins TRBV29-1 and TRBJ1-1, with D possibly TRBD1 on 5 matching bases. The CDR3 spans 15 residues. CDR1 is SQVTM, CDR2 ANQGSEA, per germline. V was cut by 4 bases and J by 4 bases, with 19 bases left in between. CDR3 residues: CSVGAGWGMSTEAFF. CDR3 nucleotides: TGCAGCGTTGGGGCAGGCTGGGGGATGAGCACTGAAGCTTTCTTT.

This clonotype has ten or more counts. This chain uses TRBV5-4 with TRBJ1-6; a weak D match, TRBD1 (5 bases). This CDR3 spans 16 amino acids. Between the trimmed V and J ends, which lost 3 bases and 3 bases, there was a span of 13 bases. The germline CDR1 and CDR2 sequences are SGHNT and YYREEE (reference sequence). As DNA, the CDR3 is TGTGCCAGCAGCTCAAGTAGCGGGGGCTATAATTCACCCCTCCACTTT. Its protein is CASSSSSGGYNSPLHF.

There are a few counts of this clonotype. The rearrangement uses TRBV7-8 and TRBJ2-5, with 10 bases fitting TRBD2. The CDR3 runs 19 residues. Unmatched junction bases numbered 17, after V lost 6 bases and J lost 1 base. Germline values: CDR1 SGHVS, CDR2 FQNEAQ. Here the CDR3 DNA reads TGTGCCAGCAGGCTGACTAGGCTAGCGGGGGACTCACCCCAAGAGACCCAGTACTTC. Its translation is CASRLTRLAGDSPQETQYF.

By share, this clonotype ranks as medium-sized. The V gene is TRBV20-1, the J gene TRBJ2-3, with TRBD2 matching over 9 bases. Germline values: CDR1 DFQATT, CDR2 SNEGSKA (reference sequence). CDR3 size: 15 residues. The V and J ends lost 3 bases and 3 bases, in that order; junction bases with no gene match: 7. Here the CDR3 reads CSASQRTSGTDTQYF. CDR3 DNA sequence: TGCAGTGCTAGCCAAAGAACTAGCGGGACAGATACGCAGTATTTT.

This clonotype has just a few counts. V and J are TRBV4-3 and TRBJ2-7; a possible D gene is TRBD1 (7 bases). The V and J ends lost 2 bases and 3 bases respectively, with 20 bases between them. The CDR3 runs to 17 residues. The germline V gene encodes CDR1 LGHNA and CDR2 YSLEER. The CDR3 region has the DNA TGCGCCAGCAGCCAAAATGGAGGGGGCTTATCCTACTACGAGCAGTACGTC. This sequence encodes CASSQNGGGLSYYEQYV.